The entry below gives a single TCR beta chain sequence along with its context. Its antigen is unknown. This specimen belongs to a study of T cells after yellow fever vaccination. Study details: Preparation used SMART-Seq v4 Ultra Low Input for the low-cell-number fractions. Study outcomes and limitations: Detected again after the booster were most primary-vaccination clones, at 95% to 97% CD4 and about 89% CD8.

The TCR cDNA carried a universal primer site and UMIs from 5'RACE template switching. TCRdb re-analysed the 5' RACE reads in MiXCR, keeping a single row per CDR3 protein. The sample yields some 500,000 distinct CDR3 sequences, roughly 14% seen once. The source material was PBMCs, sampled on the day of the yellow fever booster vaccination. This receptor was identified in a man between 25 and 39 years old who received the YFV17D yellow fever vaccine.

The CDR3 sequence: CSAIKREFLDTQYF. Written as DNA, the CDR3 is TGCAGTGCAATTAAGCGGGAGTTTTTAGATACGCAGTATTTT. This chain joins TRBV20-1 and TRBJ2-3; 8 bases agree with TRBD2. The CDR3 is 14 residues long. The germline V gene has CDR1 DFQATT and CDR2 SNEGSKA (reference sequence). V gave up 6 bases and J gave up 5 bases; unmatched junction bases: 10.